A selection of T cell receptor beta chains follows, all from one sample in a study of blood T cell repertoires in COVID-19. Repertoires were generated with immunoSEQ multiplex PCR, while TCRdb's copy carries only in-frame clones and drops some. Among roughly 150,000 clones listed, 80% to 90% were seen once. The sequenced sample consisted of peripheral blood. The receptors derive from a woman in her sixties with active COVID-19. Both conserved end residues are part of each CDR3. A D gene is named only where the DNA matches it firmly.

d_call,v_call,j_call,cdr3_aa
TRBD1,TRBV18,TRBJ2-5,CASSPSDRVETQYF
TRBD2,TRBV7-6,TRBJ2-2,CASSSWTSGRATGELFF
TRBD2,TRBV19,TRBJ2-3,CASGLAWGSDTQYF
-,TRBV18,TRBJ2-6,CASSPSNALGSPGANVLTF
TRBD1,TRBV5-8,TRBJ1-5,CASSFGQGHQPQHF
TRBD2,TRBV6-5,TRBJ2-3,CASSYSLAGGPNTQYF
-,TRBV18,TRBJ2-3,CASSPRAYGTDTQYF
TRBD2,TRBV6-4,TRBJ2-3,CASATSASTDTQYF
TRBD2,TRBV7-9,TRBJ2-3,CASSFTLAGGHYFTDTQYF
TRBD1,TRBV10-2,TRBJ1-2,CASSDGTGGRYGYTF
TRBD1,TRBV5-1,TRBJ1-2,CASSPHEGQGYGYTF
-,TRBV7-2,TRBJ2-1,CASSPTLRGGYNEQFF
TRBD2,TRBV7-3,TRBJ2-1,CASSLLAGSYNEQFF
-,TRBV5-1,TRBJ1-5,CASSLMGGDSNQPQHF
-,TRBV6-6,TRBJ2-3,CASSRRGEADTQYF
-,TRBV28,TRBJ1-4,CASRLGRAPGEKLFF
TRBD1,TRBV6-5,TRBJ2-7,CASSYTGQGAEQYF
TRBD2,TRBV7-9,TRBJ2-7,CASSSIARLAGPYEQYF
TRBD1,TRBV5-1,TRBJ2-7,CASAWTTGNEQYF
-,TRBV30,TRBJ1-2,CAWSVRGNYGYTF
TRBD2,TRBV4-2,TRBJ2-3,CASSQGPLSGGVTDTQYF
TRBD1,TRBV5-1,TRBJ1-2,CASSLGGQRDYGYTF
TRBD2,TRBV5-8,TRBJ2-1,CASRGRTSGNEQFF
-,TRBV28,TRBJ1-2,CASSYPPMTVYGYTF
-,TRBV28,TRBJ1-6,CASSPIFGSSPLHF
-,TRBV5-5,TRBJ1-2,CASSLVGGNNYGYTF
TRBD2,TRBV4-2,TRBJ2-7,CASSATSGTYEQYF
-,TRBV29-1,TRBJ1-1,CSERGQFLTAEAFF
TRBD1,TRBV10-3,TRBJ2-7,CAISGRTKDRGRLTYEQYF
-,TRBV28,TRBJ2-5,CASSLGPERQQETQYF
TRBD2,TRBV28,TRBJ2-7,CASKRGLYEQYF
TRBD1,TRBV2,TRBJ2-4,CASRGQGLAKNIQYF
-,TRBV30,TRBJ1-1,CAWGRNTEAFF
TRBD1,TRBV19,TRBJ2-7,CASSLRTGGIAGATYEQYF
TRBD1,TRBV6-2/TRBV6-3,TRBJ2-7,CASSYLGQGALYEQYF
-,TRBV30,TRBJ1-1,CAWSVQVNTEAFF
-,TRBV7-2,TRBJ2-5,CASSLRVETQYF
-,TRBV12-3/TRBV12-4,TRBJ1-5,CASRNQGQQPQHF
TRBD1,TRBV12-3/TRBV12-4,TRBJ1-2,CASSTGGRYGYTF
-,TRBV13,TRBJ2-1,CASSFRRDSYNEQFF
TRBD1,TRBV9,TRBJ1-2,CASSASGTGPSGYTF
-,TRBV11-2,TRBJ2-5,CASSLAGALKETQYF
-,TRBV4-3,TRBJ2-7,CASSQEKWALSEQYF
TRBD1,TRBV3-1/TRBV3-2,TRBJ2-1,CASSQDWTGGSNEQFF
-,TRBV11-3,TRBJ2-2,CASSLGRSESGELFF
TRBD2,TRBV10-3,TRBJ2-7,CAIRPSGETYEQYF
-,TRBV6-5,TRBJ1-5,CASKGGGSSNQPQHF
-,TRBV29-1,TRBJ2-2,CSVDRQNTGELFF
-,TRBV4-3,TRBJ2-1,CASSQVDNEQFF
TRBD1,TRBV10-1,TRBJ1-2,CAPQMGTVEIDDGYTF
-,TRBV3-1/TRBV3-2,TRBJ1-5,CASSSRPGGQPQHF
-,TRBV5-6,TRBJ2-1,CASSSRGHEQFF
TRBD1,TRBV7-2,TRBJ1-1,CASSLRTGASTEAFF
-,TRBV6-5,TRBJ1-1,CASSEKLQGEAFF
-,TRBV14,TRBJ1-1,CAREQGSGTEAFF
TRBD2,TRBV7-2,TRBJ2-3,CASSLVGGTSGFRTDTQYF
TRBD1,TRBV19,TRBJ2-4,CASSIWTGPPAKNIQYF
-,TRBV28,TRBJ2-2,CASTNWADSGELFF
TRBD1,TRBV18,TRBJ1-6,CASSPYDRGGSPLHF
-,TRBV4-3,TRBJ1-4,CASSQGPGVRNEKLFF